Below, 11 T cell receptor beta chains from the same sample are listed, as sequenced in a study of blood T cell repertoires in COVID-19. Some clones are missing from TCRdb's copy, which holds only in-frame ones; the method was immunoSEQ multiplex PCR. Counted here are around 150,000 clones, 85% to 95% occurring once; the ten biggest clones make up under 5%. The sample comprised peripheral blood. These receptors all come from a woman aged 50 to 65 with acute or convalescent COVID-19.

The V call is TRBV18, the J call TRBJ1-1; D might be TRBD1 (6 bases). The V gene lost 2 bases and the J gene lost 5 bases, with 12 bases spanning the gap. CDR1 and CDR2 from the germline V gene are KGHSH and LQKENI. The CDR3 sequence is 14 residues long. This chain's CDR3 is CASSPLATGTEAFF. CDR3 nucleotides: TGTGCCAGCTCACCATTGGCTACAGGGACTGAAGCTTTCTTT.

About this clone: The sample holds other DNA sequences that translate to the same CDR3. The rearrangement uses TRBV9 and TRBJ1-3, with no clear D. The CDR3 has 12 amino acids. Germline V CDR1 and CDR2: SGDLS, YYNGEE. The V gene lost 4 bases and the J gene lost 4 bases, with 6 bases spanning the gap. The CDR3 DNA reads TGTGCCAGCAGCCCACGGGGAAACACCATATATTTT. This codes for CASSPRGNTIYF.

This sequence joins TRBV4-1 and TRBJ1-1; TRBD1 matches at 7 bases. The CDR3 contains 18 residues. Losses at the gene ends were 3 bases for V and 8 bases for J; bases not matched to a gene: 21. The germline V gene has CDR1 MGHRA and CDR2 YSYEKL. DNA for the CDR3: TGCGCCAGCAGCCACCGTCTGGGACAGCGAAACCTTTGGGGGGAAGCTTTCTTT. This encodes CASSHRLGQRNLWGEAFF.

In DNA form, the CDR3 reads TGTGCCAGCAGCTCGACAGGGGGCTATATCATTCAGTACTTC. It codes for CASSSTGGYIIQYF. The chain uses TRBV5-8 and TRBJ2-4, with 10 bases identical to TRBD1. Germline CDR1 reads SGHTS; CDR2 reads YDEGEE. The junction had 6 bases not matched to a gene; V was cut back by 3 bases and J by 9 bases. The CDR3 covers 14 residues.

The chain has TRBV6-5 and TRBJ2-7; 12 bases are shared with TRBD1. The CDR3 spans 15 residues. Germline V gene sequence: CDR1 MNHEY, CDR2 SVGAGI. Unmatched junction bases numbered 13, after V lost 7 bases and J lost 9 bases. The CDR3 DNA sequence: TGTGCCAGCACTCCACCCGGGACAGGGGGCGGTGGGCAGTACTTC. Residues: CASTPPGTGGGGQYF.

This clone was recorded a few times. This chain links TRBV7-9 with TRBJ1-3, with TRBD1 matching 8 bases. Per the germline V gene, CDR1 is SEHNR and CDR2 is FQNEAQ (reference sequence). CDR3 size: 16 residues. V was clipped by 5 bases and J by 0 bases; unmatched bases: 6. The CDR3 region has the DNA TGTGCCAGCAGCCTTCAGGACAGGGTCTCTGGAAACACCATATATTTT. Amino acids: CASSLQDRVSGNTIYF.

The chain recombines TRBV28 with TRBJ1-5; D remains ambiguous. Germline V gene lookup returns CDR1 MDHEN and CDR2 SYDVKM. Trimming stripped 2 bases from V and 4 bases from J, with 15 bases between. The CDR3 totals 16 residues. CDR3 bases: TGTGCCAGCAGTTTAATACGGCGGGTCCTTAATCAGCCCCAGCATTTT. As protein: CASSLIRRVLNQPQHF. The variable domain in full, with the rest retrieved from reference TRBV28 and TRBJ1-5, is DVKVTQSSRYLVKRTGEKVFLECVQDMDHENMFWYRQDPGLGLRLIYFSYDVKMKEKGDIPEGYSVSREKKERFSLILESASTNQTSMYLCASSLIRRVLNQPQHFGDGTRLSIL.

The chain couples TRBV2 to TRBJ2-2; TRBD1 is a possible D gene (6 bases). The germline CDR1 and CDR2 sequences are SNHLY and FYNNEI. This CDR3 comprises 17 residues. V was trimmed by 6 bases and J by 4 bases, leaving 21 bases between them. The CDR3 nucleotides read TGTGCCAGCAGGGCGGACAGTAACCTAATGATCACCGGGGAGCTGTTTTTT. Translation: CASRADSNLMITGELFF.

The V call is TRBV29-1, the J call TRBJ2-1, with TRBD2 as a possible D gene (6 bases). The germline V and J ends were trimmed by 2 bases and 2 bases, with 16 bases remaining between them. This CDR3 is 16 amino acids long. Germline V gives CDR1 SQVTM, CDR2 ANQGSEA. The DNA of the CDR3 is TGCAGCGTTGAATCCATTACGGGGGAAACCTACAATGAGCAGTTCTTC. This encodes CSVESITGETYNEQFF.

J is TRBJ1-3 and V is TRBV7-8; 7 bases align to TRBD1. Germline-derived CDR1 and CDR2 are SGHVS and FQNEAQ. V lost 5 bases to trimming and J lost 0 bases; unmatched junction nucleotides: 7. The CDR3 has 16 residues. The CDR3 DNA follows: TGTGCCAGCAGCCCGGACAGGCAACCCTCTGGAAACACCATATATTTT. As protein: CASSPDRQPSGNTIYF.

This clone was counted a single time. V is TRBV25-1 and J is TRBJ1-4; 7 nucleotides agree with TRBD1. The CDR3 sequence is 16 residues long. Germline CDR1 is MGHDK and CDR2 is SYGVNS. V dropped 1 base and J dropped 8; count of bases not matched to a gene: 10. The chain's CDR3 is CASSEFITGAREKLFF. The DNA for the CDR3 is TGTGCCAGCAGTGAATTTATAACAGGGGCACGAGAAAAACTGTTTTTT.